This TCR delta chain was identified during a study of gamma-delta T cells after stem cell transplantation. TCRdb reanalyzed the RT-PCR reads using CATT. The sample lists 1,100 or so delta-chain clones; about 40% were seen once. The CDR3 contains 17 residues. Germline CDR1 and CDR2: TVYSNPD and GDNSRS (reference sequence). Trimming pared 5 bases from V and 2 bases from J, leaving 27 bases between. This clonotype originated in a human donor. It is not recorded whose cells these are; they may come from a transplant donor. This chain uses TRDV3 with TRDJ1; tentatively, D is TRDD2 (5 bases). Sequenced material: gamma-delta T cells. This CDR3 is CAPGLRRPVRRTDKLIF. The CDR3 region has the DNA TGTGCCCCGGGCCTACGGAGACCCGTACGACGGACCGATAAACTCATCTTT.